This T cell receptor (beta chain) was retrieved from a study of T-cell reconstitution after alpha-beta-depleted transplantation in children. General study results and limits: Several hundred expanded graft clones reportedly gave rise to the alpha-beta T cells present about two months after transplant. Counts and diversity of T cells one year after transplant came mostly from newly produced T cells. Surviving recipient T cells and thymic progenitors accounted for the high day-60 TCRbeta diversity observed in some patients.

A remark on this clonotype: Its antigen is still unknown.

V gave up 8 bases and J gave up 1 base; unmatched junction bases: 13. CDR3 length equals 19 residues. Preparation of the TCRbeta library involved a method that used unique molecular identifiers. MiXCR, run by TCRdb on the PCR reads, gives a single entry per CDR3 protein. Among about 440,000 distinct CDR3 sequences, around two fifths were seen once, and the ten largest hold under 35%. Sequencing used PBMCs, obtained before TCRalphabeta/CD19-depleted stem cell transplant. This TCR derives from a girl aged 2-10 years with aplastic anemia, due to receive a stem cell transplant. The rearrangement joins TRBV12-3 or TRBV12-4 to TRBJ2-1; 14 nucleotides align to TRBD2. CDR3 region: CASWARPGTSGSSYNEQFF. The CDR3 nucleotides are TGTGCCAGCTGGGCTCGCCCCGGGACTAGCGGGAGTTCCTACAATGAGCAGTTCTTC.